This is a list of T cell receptor beta chains from one sample in a study of shared T cell receptors in the human thymus. Data came from immunoSEQ multiplex PCR; TCRdb stores just in-frame clones and leaves some out. The repertoire holds approximately 580,000 clones, around 78% seen once, with about 0.012% in the top ten. This sample was also put to use in a study of human thymus T cells.

The sample was thymocytes. All receptors derive from a boy under two years old with a congenital heart defect. Both conserved end residues are part of each CDR3. The D gene is left open where the match is weak. The size field is filled for only some rows; it gives once, few, many or a size class.

>TRBJ2-7|NA|NA|TRBV27
CASSLYRAGYEQYF
TGTGCCAGCAGTTTATACAGGGCTGGCTACGAGCAGTACTTC
>TRBJ2-7|NA|TRBD2|TRBV10-3
CAIGTSEPSGQYF
TGTGCCATCGGGACTAGCGAACCGTCTGGGCAGTACTTC
>TRBJ2-3|NA|TRBD2|TRBV6-4
CASSERTSGVDTQYF
TGTGCCAGCAGTGAAAGGACTAGCGGAGTGGATACGCAGTATTTT
>TRBJ2-1|few|NA|TRBV4-3
CASSQDGSDNEQFF
TGCGCCAGCAGCCAAGATGGTAGCGACAATGAGCAGTTCTTC
>TRBJ2-1|NA|TRBD2|TRBV15
CATSRVPLLAGGKEHNEQFF
TGTGCCACCAGCAGAGTACCCTTACTAGCGGGGGGCAAAGAGCACAATGAGCAGTTCTTC
>TRBJ2-7|once|TRBD2|TRBV4-2
CASSQEASGAYEQYF
TGTGCCAGCAGCCAAGAGGCTAGCGGGGCCTACGAGCAGTACTTC
>TRBJ2-3|NA|NA|TRBV7-9
CASSLVRQGDTQYF
TGTGCCAGCAGCTTGGTAAGGCAGGGAGATACGCAGTATTTT
>TRBJ2-7|few|TRBD2|TRBV5-1
CASSLAGTAYEQYF
TGCGCCAGCAGCTTAGCGGGAACAGCCTACGAGCAGTACTTC
>TRBJ2-3|once|NA|TRBV5-6
CASSPRKEAHPDTQYF
TGTGCCAGCAGCCCCCGTAAGGAAGCGCATCCAGATACGCAGTATTTT
>TRBJ1-5|NA|NA|TRBV4-1
CASSSRGHNQPQHF
TGCGCCAGCAGCTCCAGGGGACATAATCAGCCCCAGCATTTT
>TRBJ2-7|NA|TRBD2|TRBV6-1
CASSCGGGRGEQYF
TGTGCCAGCAGTTGCGGGGGGGGGAGGGGCGAGCAGTACTTC
>TRBJ1-1|NA|NA|TRBV6-5
CASSYTTGTLAFF
TGTGCCAGCAGTTACACGACCGGGACACTAGCTTTCTTT
>TRBJ2-7|few|TRBD2|TRBV7-2
CASSPPPGLAGDRYEQYF
TGTGCCAGCAGCCCCCCGCCGGGACTAGCGGGAGATAGATACGAGCAGTACTTC
>TRBJ2-3|NA|NA|TRBV29-1
CSVPTGNGTDTQYF
TGCAGCGTTCCAACAGGGAATGGGACAGATACGCAGTATTTT
>TRBJ2-7|few|TRBD1|TRBV4-2
CASSQEYRGSYEQYF
TGTGCCAGCAGCCAAGAGTACAGGGGCTCCTACGAGCAGTACTTC
>TRBJ1-5|NA|NA|TRBV27
CASSKGGSNQPQHF
TGTGCCAGCAGTAAAGGCGGGAGCAATCAGCCCCAGCATTTT
>TRBJ2-5|NA|TRBD2|TRBV5-6
CASSLAGLAGGDQETQYF
TGTGCCAGCAGCCTCGCGGGGCTAGCGGGAGGGGACCAAGAGACCCAGTACTTC
>TRBJ2-3|NA|TRBD2|TRBV6-1
CASPSGRSTDTQYF
TGTGCCAGCCCTAGCGGGAGGTCCACAGATACGCAGTATTTT
>TRBJ2-3|NA|TRBD1|TRBV30
CAWATHRGPSTDTQYF
TGTGCCTGGGCGACCCACAGGGGTCCTAGCACAGATACGCAGTATTTT
>TRBJ2-1|NA|TRBD2|TRBV7-2
CASSSGTSGYNEQFF
TGTGCCAGCAGCTCCGGGACTAGCGGTTACAATGAGCAGTTCTTC
>TRBJ1-5|NA|NA|TRBV4-1
CASSQDAGNQPQHF
TGCGCCAGCAGCCAAGATGCGGGGAATCAGCCCCAGCATTTT
>TRBJ2-3|NA|TRBD2|TRBV5-3
CATQRELADTQYF
TGTGCTACCCAGCGGGAGTTGGCAGATACGCAGTATTTT
>TRBJ1-2|NA|NA|TRBV28
CASTTIEDPRRDYGYTF
TGTGCCAGCACGACTATTGAAGACCCCCGGCGAGACTATGGCTACACCTTC
>TRBJ1-1|few|NA|TRBV7-2
CASSTVAGLKTEAFF
TGTGCCAGCAGCACCGTGGCGGGTTTGAAGACTGAAGCTTTCTTT
>TRBJ1-2|NA|TRBD1|TRBV5-1
CASSLGQGIDGYTF
TGCGCCAGCAGCTTGGGACAGGGTATAGATGGCTACACCTTC
>TRBJ2-7|NA|NA|TRBV9
CASSVEAEGLRYEQYF
TGTGCCAGCAGCGTAGAAGCCGAGGGATTACGCTACGAGCAGTACTTC
>TRBJ2-5|few|NA|TRBV5-1
CASSSRDQYF
TGCGCCAGCAGCTCGCGGGACCAGTACTTC
>TRBJ1-2|NA|NA|TRBV6-6
CASRAGWQGYTF
TGTGCCAGCAGAGCAGGGTGGCAGGGCTACACCTTC
>TRBJ1-2|NA|NA|TRBV29-1
CSVETGPANYGYTF
TGCAGCGTTGAAACAGGCCCTGCTAACTATGGCTACACCTTC
>TRBJ1-2|few|TRBD1|TRBV12-5
CATRARTGGKYGYTF
TGTGCTACCCGGGCCAGGACAGGGGGAAAGTATGGCTACACCTTC
>TRBJ1-1|NA|NA|TRBV30
CAWSHPRPGTEAFF
TGTGCCTGGAGTCACCCCCGTCCGGGCACTGAAGCTTTCTTT
>TRBJ2-3|NA|TRBD1|TRBV2
CASSVLGQGTDTQYF
TGTGCCAGCAGTGTTTTGGGACAGGGTACAGATACGCAGTATTTT
>TRBJ1-2|NA|NA|TRBV29-1
CSVELGVNRRGGYTF
TGCAGCGTTGAACTCGGAGTGAATCGGAGGGGAGGCTACACCTTC
>TRBJ2-7|NA|NA|TRBV14
CASSRAVAASSYEQYF
TGTGCCAGCAGCCGAGCGGTGGCGGCGAGCTCCTACGAGCAGTACTTC
>TRBJ2-7|NA|TRBD2|TRBV7-2
CASSLLRSRREGSYEQYF
TGTGCCAGCAGCTTATTAAGAAGTAGGAGGGAGGGGTCCTACGAGCAGTACTTC
>TRBJ2-2|NA|NA|TRBV29-1
CSVDEKRAGELFF
TGCAGCGTTGACGAGAAGAGGGCCGGGGAGCTGTTTTTT
>TRBJ2-5|NA|TRBD1|TRBV7-2
CASSLGTGVGDLQETQYF
TGTGCCAGCAGCTTGGGGACAGGGGTTGGAGATCTCCAAGAGACCCAGTACTTC
>TRBJ2-5|once|TRBD2|TRBV9
CASSVATTSGEETQYF
TGTGCCAGCAGCGTAGCTACGACTAGCGGTGAAGAGACCCAGTACTTC
>TRBJ1-2|NA|NA|TRBV10-3
CAISESEDGHYGYTF
TGTGCCATCAGTGAGTCGGAGGACGGACACTATGGCTACACCTTC
>TRBJ1-4|NA|TRBD1|TRBV15
CATSRDRDRDATNEKLFF
TGTGCCACCAGCAGAGATCGGGACAGGGACGCAACTAATGAAAAACTGTTTTTT
>TRBJ2-2|NA|NA|TRBV5-1
CASSLVRRARTGELFF
TGCGCCAGCAGCTTGGTTCGGAGGGCGAGAACCGGGGAGCTGTTTTTT
>TRBJ2-1|NA|TRBD2|TRBV9
CASSVASGRPISYNEQFF
TGTGCCAGCAGCGTAGCTAGCGGGAGGCCCATCTCCTACAATGAGCAGTTCTTC
>TRBJ2-1|once|NA|TRBV13
CASSLGRAGSSYNEQFF
TGTGCCAGCAGCCTTGGTCGAGCCGGGTCCTCCTACAATGAGCAGTTCTTC
>TRBJ2-2|NA|TRBD2|TRBV27
CASTIGTSGTITGELFF
TGTGCCAGCACCATCGGGACTAGCGGGACGATTACCGGGGAGCTGTTTTTT
>TRBJ2-1|NA|NA|TRBV27
CASSLGGSYNEQFF
TGTGCCAGCAGTTTAGGAGGCTCCTACAATGAGCAGTTCTTC
>TRBJ2-7|NA|NA|TRBV30
CAWSPTRGHQPYEQYF
TGTGCCTGGAGTCCAACGCGGGGGCACCAACCCTACGAGCAGTACTTC